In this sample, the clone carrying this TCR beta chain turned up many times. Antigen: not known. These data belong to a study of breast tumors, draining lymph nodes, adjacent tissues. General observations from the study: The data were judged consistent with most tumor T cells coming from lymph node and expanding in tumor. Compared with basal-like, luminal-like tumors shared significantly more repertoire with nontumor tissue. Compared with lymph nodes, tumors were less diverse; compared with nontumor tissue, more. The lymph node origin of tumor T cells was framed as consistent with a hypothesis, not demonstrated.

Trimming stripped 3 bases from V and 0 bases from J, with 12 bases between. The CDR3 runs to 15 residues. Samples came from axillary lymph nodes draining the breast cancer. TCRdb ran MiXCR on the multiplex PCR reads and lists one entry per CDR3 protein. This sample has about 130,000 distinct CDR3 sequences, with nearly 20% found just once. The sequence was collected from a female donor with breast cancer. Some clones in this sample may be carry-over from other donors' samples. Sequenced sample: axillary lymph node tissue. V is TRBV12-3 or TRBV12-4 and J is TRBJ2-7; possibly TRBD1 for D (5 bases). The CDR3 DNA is TGTGCCAGCAGTTTTGCTGGGGCTCCCTCCTACGAGCAGTACTTC. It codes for CASSFAGAPSYEQYF.